This T cell receptor beta chain emerged from a study of shared clonotypes between healthy human individuals. V lost 2 bases, J lost 4 bases, and 6 bases lay in between. In germline, CDR1 is SEHNR, CDR2 FQNEAQ (reference sequence). This CDR3 is 12 amino acids long. The study, taken as a whole, reports: Among the subsets, naive ones generally showed larger estimated richness than memory ones.

Terminally differentiated effector memory CD45RA+ cells were excluded by CCR7 positive selection of CD45RO-negative cells. Authors' data handling: Filtering differed, since immunoSEQ gave only junction sequences and no quality scores. Assay used: immunoSEQ multiplex PCR; TCRdb lists only in-frame clones, some missing. The DNA gave D and trimming, while V, J and clone size come from that table. The sample includes approximately 2,200,000 clones, just over 90% seen only once; the top ten take more than 1.5%. This clone was seen only a few times. The antigen is not known. Other DNA sequences from this sample encode an identical CDR3 as well.

The source of this sequence is a young man in good health. Some clones in this sample may be carry-over from other donors' samples. The material sequenced was naive CD8+ T cells from PBMCs. The genes are TRBV7-9 and TRBJ2-7, with no clear D. The CDR3: CASSLSPYEQYF. The CDR3 DNA reads as TGTGCCAGCAGCTTATCGCCTTACGAGCAGTACTTC.